These 14 T cell receptor beta chains came from one sample sequenced in a study of cytomegalovirus exposure and HLA in healthy donors. In the PCR, 60 Vbeta and 13 Jbeta primers were used. Clones were sequenced by immunoSEQ multiplex PCR, and TCRdb holds only the in-frame ones, with some missing. The record lists tens of thousands of clones, of which the ten most abundant hold roughly 3.8%. Sequenced material: PBMCs. These receptors were collected from a young man in good health and CMV-seropositive.

The gene calls are TRBV5-4 and TRBJ1-1; unclear D gene. Trimming stripped 4 bases from V and 1 base from J, with 14 bases between. Per germline, CDR1 SGHNT and CDR2 YYREEE (reference sequence). The length of the CDR3 is 15 residues. The CDR3 sequence is CASSPDFSKNTEAFF. The CDR3 DNA is TGTGCCAGCAGCCCTGATTTTAGTAAGAACACTGAAGCTTTCTTT.

The chain is built from TRBV7-2 and TRBJ2-2, with 12 bases aligning to TRBD2. After removal of 5 bases from V and 5 bases from J, the junction contained 6 bases not matched to a gene. CDR1 and CDR2 (germline): SGHTA, FQGNSA. This CDR3 contains 16 residues. DNA for the CDR3: TGTGCCAGCAGCCCGACTAGCGGGAGTCGGACCGGGGAGCTGTTTTTT. This codes for CASSPTSGSRTGELFF.

Here the CDR3 DNA reads TGTGCCAGCAGCTTAGGAGCGGGGTCACAGGGCACTGAAGCTTTCTTT. Translating it yields CASSLGAGSQGTEAFF. The rearrangement links TRBV7-9 to TRBJ1-1, with D tentatively TRBD1 (6 bases). The CDR3 length is 16 residues. The V gene's germline CDR1 is SEHNR and CDR2 FQNEAQ (reference sequence). Trimming shortened V by 1 base and J by 4 bases, and 16 bases separated the two germline ends. The variable domain in full, with the rest retrieved from reference TRBV7-9 and TRBJ1-1, is DTGVSQNPRHKITKRGQNVTFRCDPISEHNRLYWYRQTLGQGPEFLTYFQNEAQLEKSRLLSDRFSAERPKGSFSTLEIQRTEQGDSAMYLCASSLGAGSQGTEAFFGQGTRLTVV.

V usage is TRBV5-1 and J usage is TRBJ2-3; 12 positions match TRBD2. This CDR3 contains 16 residues. J gave up 2 bases and V 3 bases, and 4 bases lay outside the gene matches. The germline V gene has CDR1 SGHRS and CDR2 YFSETQ. The CDR3 protein is CASSYLAGGNTDTQYF. The DNA of the CDR3 is TGCGCCAGCAGCTATCTAGCGGGGGGGAACACAGATACGCAGTATTTT.

This chain connects TRBV28 to TRBJ2-5, with D maybe TRBD1 (5 bases). This CDR3 contains 15 residues. The ends were cut back, 2 bases at V and 6 bases at J, with 16 bases in the middle. CDR1 is MDHEN and CDR2 is SYDVKM in the germline V gene. CDR3 sequence reads: CASSLMGNRLKTQYF. The CDR3 DNA sequence: TGTGCCAGCAGTTTAATGGGGAACAGGCTGAAGACCCAGTACTTC. The complete variable domain, with remaining parts taken from reference TRBV28 and TRBJ2-5, reads DVKVTQSSRYLVKRTGEKVFLECVQDMDHENMFWYRQDPGLGLRLIYFSYDVKMKEKGDIPEGYSVSREKKERFSLILESASTNQTSMYLCASSLMGNRLKTQYFGPGTRLLVL.

The chain carries TRBV6-1 and TRBJ1-1; 11 positions match TRBD1. The length of the CDR3 is 15 residues. CDR1 is MNHNS, CDR2 SASEGT, per germline. With 6 bases clipped from V and 4 bases from J, the junction kept 7 bases outside the gene matches. CDR3 residues: CASRTTGTGGTEAFF. In nucleotides, the CDR3 is TGTGCCAGCAGGACTACCGGGACAGGGGGCACTGAAGCTTTCTTT.

The CDR3 loop is CASSRGQGGYEQYF. The CDR3 nucleotides are TGCGCCAGCAGTCGTGGACAGGGTGGATACGAGCAGTACTTC. V usage is TRBV5-1 and J usage is TRBJ2-7, with 8 bases lining up with TRBD1. Germline assignment: CDR1 SGHRS and CDR2 YFSETQ. The CDR3 loop spans 14 amino acids. Losses at the gene ends were 5 bases for V and 4 bases for J; bases not matched to a gene: 8.

The CDR3 DNA is TGTGCCAGTAGTACCAGACTAGCGGGGGACCGGAGCTCCTACAATGAGCAGTTCTTC. Residues: CASSTRLAGDRSSYNEQFF. The V gene is TRBV19, the J gene TRBJ2-1; 12 bases are shared with TRBD2. V shed 4 bases, J shed 0 bases, and the junction held 10 bases outside the gene matches. The CDR3 contains 19 residues. Germline values: CDR1 LNHDA, CDR2 SQIVND (reference sequence).

The chain couples TRBV6-5 to TRBJ2-1; no reliable D call. Germline-derived CDR1 and CDR2 are MNHEY and SVGAGI. The ends were cut back, 6 bases at V and 0 bases at J, with 12 bases in the middle. The CDR3 loop spans 15 amino acids. The CDR3 loop is CASRPEVSSYNEQFF. The CDR3 DNA reads TGTGCCAGCAGACCCGAAGTCAGCTCCTACAATGAGCAGTTCTTC.

This rearrangement joins TRBV6-6 to TRBJ2-7; TRBD2 might be the D (5 bases). V was pared by 0 bases and J by 0 bases, with 12 bases between. Germline CDR1 MNHNY, CDR2 SVGAGI (reference sequence). This CDR3 is 16 amino acids long. The CDR3 here is CASSYSAEAPSYEQYF. The DNA of the CDR3 is TGTGCCAGCAGTTACTCGGCGGAGGCCCCCTCCTACGAGCAGTACTTC.

The chain combines TRBV5-1 with TRBJ2-5, with 8 bases identical to TRBD2. Unmatched junction bases numbered 14, after V lost 5 bases and J lost 5 bases. The germline V gene encodes CDR1 SGHRS and CDR2 YFSETQ. The CDR3 length is 16 residues. The CDR3 DNA sequence: TGCGCCAGCAGTTCGGGACTAGGTATGGGCCTCGAGACCCAGTACTTC. This gives the protein CASSSGLGMGLETQYF.

This chain joins TRBV19 and TRBJ2-3, with D tentatively TRBD2 (6 bases). Deletions cut 1 base from V and 2 bases from J, with 13 bases between. This CDR3 is 16 amino acids long. Per germline, CDR1 LNHDA and CDR2 SQIVND (reference sequence). The CDR3 DNA follows: TGTGCCAGTAGTATAGCCCCGGACTACACCACAGATACGCAGTATTTT. Residues: CASSIAPDYTTDTQYF.

This chain connects TRBV5-1 to TRBJ1-5; no definite D call. Trimming removed 2 bases from V and 8 bases from J, with 11 bases in between. CDR1 SGHRS and CDR2 YFSETQ come from the germline V gene. The CDR3 runs 13 residues. CDR3 region: CASSLGHGEPQHF. The DNA of the CDR3 is TGCGCCAGCAGCTTAGGGCACGGGGAGCCCCAGCATTTT.

The chain links TRBV19 to TRBJ2-2, with 11 positions matching TRBD2. This CDR3 contains 14 residues. Germline CDR1 is LNHDA and CDR2 is SQIVND (reference sequence). V gave up 7 bases and J gave up 5 bases; unmatched junction bases: 3. CDR3 nucleotide sequence: TGTGCCAGTAAGGGACTAGCGGAAACCGGGGAGCTGTTTTTT. This gives the protein CASKGLAETGELFF.